This T cell receptor (beta chain) was obtained from a study of shared clonotypes between healthy human individuals. Deep-level assay runs were performed. Data came from immunoSEQ multiplex PCR; TCRdb stores just in-frame clones and leaves some out. The sample consists of 2 million to 2.5 million clones, approximately 96% of them appearing once. General observations from the study: Relative to their counterparts shared across all four donors, non-shared clonotypes exhibited diminished generation probabilities.

Negatively enriched CD4+ T cells were divided by CD45RA into naive and memory. A note on this clone: Antigen unknown.

The CDR3 has 15 residues. Looked up from germline, CDR1 is SGHVS and CDR2 is FQNEAQ. The germline V and J ends were trimmed by 3 bases and 3 bases, with 12 bases remaining between them. Sequencing was performed on naive CD4+ T cells sorted from blood. Subset meaning: CD45RA+ positively selected. The TCR comes from a man aged 18 to 29 in good health. This sequence joins TRBV7-8 and TRBJ1-3; perhaps TRBD1 as D (6 bases). The CDR3 DNA reads as TGTGCCAGCAGCTTGGGGGCACCTCGTGGAAACACCATATATTTT. As protein: CASSLGAPRGNTIYF. The full variable domain, in which reference TRBV7-8 and TRBJ1-3 provide the parts outside the CDR3, is GAGVSQSPRYKVAKRGQDVALRCDPISGHVSLFWYQQALGQGPEFLTYFQNEAQLDKSGLPSDRFFAERPEGSVSTLKIQRTQQEDSAVYLCASSLGAPRGNTIYFGEGSWLTVV.